A selection of T cell receptor beta chains follows, all from one sample in a study of blood T cell repertoires in COVID-19. TCRdb keeps only in-frame clones here, not all; method: immunoSEQ multiplex PCR. This table holds 150,000 to 200,000 clones, approximately 90% found once. Input material: peripheral blood. Receptors were obtained from a human donor in a cohort sampled during active COVID-19. Each CDR3 is given with its conserved first and last residue. A D gene is named only where the DNA matches it firmly. Size is stated for part of the rows, as once, few or many counts, or as a class when the clone is expanded.

TRBD1	-	TRBJ1-5	TRBV5-5	TGTGCCAGCAGCCTCGGGACAGGGTATCAGCCCCAGCATTTT	CASSLGTGYQPQHF
-	-	TRBJ1-5	TRBV18	TGTGCCAGCTCACTCAACAGGGATCAGCCCCAGCATTTT	CASSLNRDQPQHF
TRBD1	-	TRBJ1-5	TRBV6-5	TGTGCCAGCAAGTCGAACAGGGGAGGTCAGCCCCAGCATTTT	CASKSNRGGQPQHF
-	-	TRBJ2-7	TRBV4-3	TGCGCCAGCAGCCAAGAAGAAGGGGCCGAGCAGTACTTC	CASSQEEGAEQYF
-	-	TRBJ1-1	TRBV19	TGTGCCAGTAGTATAAGCGGGGTCATAGGCACTGAAGCTTTCTTT	CASSISGVIGTEAFF
TRBD2	-	TRBJ2-7	TRBV18	TGTGCCAGCTCACCTACTAGCGGGGCCTACGAGCAGTACTTC	CASSPTSGAYEQYF
-	-	TRBJ2-2	TRBV14	TGTGCCAGCAGCCCCAGGACTCCCGTGTCTGGGGAGCTGTTTTTT	CASSPRTPVSGELFF
-	-	TRBJ1-6	TRBV27	TGTGCCAGCAGTTTTTCAGGGACCACGGGGGCCCTCCACTTT	CASSFSGTTGALHF
-	-	TRBJ1-3	TRBV19	TGTGCCAGTAGCGATATGACAGCAGCGGGAAACACCATATATTTT	CASSDMTAAGNTIYF
TRBD1	once	TRBJ2-7	TRBV3-1/TRBV3-2	TGTGCCAGCAGCCCAGGACAGGGGGGGTACGAGCAGTACTTC	CASSPGQGGYEQYF
-	-	TRBJ2-1	TRBV21-1	TGTGCCAGCAGCAAAGTCGCGGCGGGGGGGTGTTACAATGAGCAGTTCTTC	CASSKVAAGGCYNEQFF
-	-	TRBJ1-4	TRBV18	TGTGCCAGCTCACCTACACAGGGAGTTAATGAAAAACTGTTTTTT	CASSPTQGVNEKLFF
TRBD1	-	TRBJ2-5	TRBV19	TGTGCCAGTAGTACCTTACCTCGGACAGGTGGTTGGACCCAGTACTTC	CASSTLPRTGGWTQYF
TRBD2	-	TRBJ2-5	TRBV7-2	TGTGCCAGCAGCCTAGGGACTAGCGGGAGTTTCGGAGAGACCCAGTACTTC	CASSLGTSGSFGETQYF
-	once	TRBJ1-1	TRBV6-5	TGTGCCAGCAGCATTCAGGTGACTGAAGCTTTCTTT	CASSIQVTEAFF
TRBD2	once	TRBJ2-1	TRBV9	TGTGCCAGCAGCCAACAGGTACTAGCGGAGGGAAATGAGCAGTTCTTC	CASSQQVLAEGNEQFF
-	few	TRBJ2-2	TRBV2	TGTGCCAGCAGTGAAAACGGAGTCCACACCGGGGAGCTGTTTTTT	CASSENGVHTGELFF
TRBD1	-	TRBJ1-5	TRBV7-2	TGTGCCAGCAGCTTAGGACAGGGTTGGAGTCAGCCCCAGCATTTT	CASSLGQGWSQPQHF
-	-	TRBJ1-2	TRBV19	TGTGCCAGTAGTATATCAGGGACTTATGGCTACACCTTC	CASSISGTYGYTF
-	-	TRBJ2-7	TRBV6-1	TGTGCCAGCAGTGAACTAGCACACCCGGGCCCCTACGAGCAGTACTTC	CASSELAHPGPYEQYF
TRBD1	-	TRBJ1-2	TRBV27	TGTGCCAGCAGCCACGACAGGGGCGGGGGCTACACCTTC	CASSHDRGGGYTF
TRBD1	-	TRBJ1-1	TRBV30	TGTGCCTGGAGTGACCCGACAGGGATGAACACTGAAGCTTTCTTT	CAWSDPTGMNTEAFF
-	-	TRBJ1-6	TRBV4-1	TGCGCCAGCAGCCAAGGGCGAAGCAGGGGAAAATCACCCCTCCACTTT	CASSQGRSRGKSPLHF
-	-	TRBJ1-3	TRBV5-4	TGTGCCAGCAGCCTAGACAGTTCTCTGGCTGGAAACACCATATATTTT	CASSLDSSLAGNTIYF
-	-	TRBJ1-2	TRBV30	TGTGCCAGTGGACTCCGATCCCACTATGGCTACACCTTC	CASGLRSHYGYTF
TRBD1	-	TRBJ1-1	TRBV7-9	TGTGCCAGCAGCTTATTTGGCAGGGGGCAGTACACTGAAGCTTTCTTT	CASSLFGRGQYTEAFF
-	once	TRBJ2-7	TRBV12-3/TRBV12-4	TGTGCCAGCAGTTCCCTTCAGGCTCTGGAGCAGTACTTC	CASSSLQALEQYF
-	-	TRBJ1-4	TRBV27	TGTGCCAGCAGTCTAACCCTAACTGGAGTCAATGAAAAACTGTTTTTT	CASSLTLTGVNEKLFF
TRBD1	-	TRBJ2-2	TRBV12-5	TGTGCTAGTGGTTTGGTACCCACAGGGGCACAGAACACCGGGGAGCTGTTTTTT	CASGLVPTGAQNTGELFF
TRBD1	-	TRBJ2-3	TRBV3-1/TRBV3-2	TGTGCCAGCAGCTTAGACAGGGTGGGGGATACGCAGTATTTT	CASSLDRVGDTQYF
-	once	TRBJ2-7	TRBV12-2	TGTGCAAGTCGCTTACCTGGCTTGGGACAGAAGTCCGACGAGCAGTACTTC	CASRLPGLGQKSDEQYF
-	-	TRBJ1-3	TRBV5-5	TGTGCCAGCAGCTTGGAAACGAGTTTACTCTCTGGAAACACCATATATTTT	CASSLETSLLSGNTIYF
-	few	TRBJ1-6	TRBV29-1	TGCAGCGTTCCGAGGACAGCCTATAATTCACCCCTCCACTTT	CSVPRTAYNSPLHF
-	-	TRBJ2-5	TRBV5-6	TGTGCCAGCAGCGGATGGGGGGGGCGAGAGACCCAGTACTTC	CASSGWGGRETQYF
TRBD2	few	TRBJ2-2	TRBV6-2/TRBV6-3	TGTGCCAGCAGCCCGGGACTAGCGGTTTCATTGGGGGAGCTGTTTTTT	CASSPGLAVSLGELFF
-	-	TRBJ2-7	TRBV11-2	TGTGCCAGCAGCCGAGACAGGAACTCCTACGAGCAGTACTTC	CASSRDRNSYEQYF
TRBD2	-	TRBJ2-7	TRBV28	TGTGCCAGCAGCCCCTCTAGCGGGCGAGTCCACGAGCAGTACTTC	CASSPSSGRVHEQYF
-	-	TRBJ2-7	TRBV27	TGTGCCAGCAGTTTACTGCGGGGCTCCTACGAGCAGTACTTC	CASSLLRGSYEQYF
-	-	TRBJ2-5	TRBV6-5	TGTGCCAGCCTGGACAAGGGGACCCAGTACTTC	CASLDKGTQYF
-	-	TRBJ2-3	TRBV11-3	TGTGCCAGCAGCATATATAGCACAGATACGCAGTATTTT	CASSIYSTDTQYF
-	-	TRBJ1-5	TRBV19	TGTGCCAGTAGTCCCTCCACAGGGAATCAGCCCCAGCATTTT	CASSPSTGNQPQHF
TRBD1	-	TRBJ2-7	TRBV19	TGTGCCAGTAGTAGCCCCGACAGGGCCACCTACGAGCAGTACTTC	CASSSPDRATYEQYF
-	once	TRBJ1-4	TRBV5-1	TGCGCCAGCAGCTCGGAGGCAACTAATGAAAAACTGTTTTTT	CASSSEATNEKLFF
-	-	TRBJ2-3	TRBV5-4	TGTGCCAGCAGCTCACCAGGGGCAAGCACAGATACGCAGTATTTT	CASSSPGASTDTQYF
-	few	TRBJ2-2	TRBV14	TGTGCCAGCAGCCAAGGCAGCACCGGGGAGCTGTTTTTT	CASSQGSTGELFF
-	-	TRBJ2-2	TRBV19	TGTGCCAGTCGACAGATACTCACCGGGGAGCTGTTTTTT	CASRQILTGELFF
TRBD2	once	TRBJ2-1	TRBV4-3	TGCGCCAGCAGCCATAGCGGGAGTGGGTACAATGAGCAGTTCTTC	CASSHSGSGYNEQFF
-	-	TRBJ1-2	TRBV7-8	TGTGCCAGCAGCTTAGCGCTGCATGGGGGGGGGTATGGCTACACCTTC	CASSLALHGGGYGYTF